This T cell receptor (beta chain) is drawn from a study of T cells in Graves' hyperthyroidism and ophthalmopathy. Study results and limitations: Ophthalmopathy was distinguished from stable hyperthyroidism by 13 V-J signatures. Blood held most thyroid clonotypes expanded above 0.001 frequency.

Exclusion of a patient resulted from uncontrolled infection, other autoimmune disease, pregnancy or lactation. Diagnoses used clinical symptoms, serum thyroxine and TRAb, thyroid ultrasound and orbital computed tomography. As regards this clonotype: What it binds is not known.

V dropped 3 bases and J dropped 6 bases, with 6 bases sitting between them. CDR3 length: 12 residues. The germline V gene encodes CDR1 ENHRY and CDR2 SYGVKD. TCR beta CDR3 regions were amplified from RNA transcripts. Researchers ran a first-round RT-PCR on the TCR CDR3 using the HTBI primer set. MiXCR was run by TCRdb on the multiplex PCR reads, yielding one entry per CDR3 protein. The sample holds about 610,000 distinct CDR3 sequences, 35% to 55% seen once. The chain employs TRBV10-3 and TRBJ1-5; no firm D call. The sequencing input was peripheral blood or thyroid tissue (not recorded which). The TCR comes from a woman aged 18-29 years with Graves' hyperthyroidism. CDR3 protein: CAISEGSQPQHF. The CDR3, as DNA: TGTGCCATCAGTGAAGGGTCTCAGCCCCAGCATTTT.